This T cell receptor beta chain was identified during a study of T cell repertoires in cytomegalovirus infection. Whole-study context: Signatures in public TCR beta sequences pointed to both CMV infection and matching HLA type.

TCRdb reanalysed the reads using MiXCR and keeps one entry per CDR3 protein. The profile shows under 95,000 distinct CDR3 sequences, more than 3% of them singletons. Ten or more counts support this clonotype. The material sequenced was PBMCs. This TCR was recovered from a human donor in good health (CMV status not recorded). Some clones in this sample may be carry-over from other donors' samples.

CDR3 bases: TGTGCCAGCAGCGCCTCGGCGCTCGAGCAGTACTTC. This codes for CASSASALEQYF. The chain couples TRBV7-2 to TRBJ2-7; D is undetermined. Germline CDR1 SGHTA, CDR2 FQGNSA. V was shortened by 5 bases and J by 6 bases, with 11 bases between the two germline ends. The CDR3 sequence is 12 residues long.